The next 27 T cell receptor beta chains were all read from a single sample in a study of T-cell reconstitution after alpha-beta-depleted transplantation in children. The authors prepared the TCRbeta library with unique molecular identifiers. MiXCR, run by TCRdb on the PCR reads, gives a single entry per CDR3 protein. The sample shows some 450,000 distinct CDR3 sequences, approximately 42% of them seen only once. Specimen: PBMCs, collected before TCRalphabeta/CD19-depleted stem cell transplant. Receptors originate from a girl aged 2 to 9 with aplastic anemia, due to receive a stem cell transplant.

The chain couples TRBV5-6 to TRBJ1-4; D may be TRBD1 (6 bases). The CDR3 is 15 residues long. Trimming pared 5 bases from V and 7 bases from J, leaving 18 bases between. The germline V gene has CDR1 SGHDT and CDR2 YYEEEE. CDR3 in DNA: TGTGCCAGCAGACCGTTGAAACAGGGAAGTGAAAAACTGTTTTTT. Translating it yields CASRPLKQGSEKLFF.

The chain has TRBV7-9 and TRBJ1-1, with 10 positions matching TRBD1. CDR3 length equals 15 residues. Germline loops: CDR1 SEHNR, CDR2 FQNEAQ (reference sequence). V shed 1 base and J 7 bases; nucleotides not matched to a gene: 6. The CDR3 nucleotides read TGTGCCAGCAGCTTAGGACAGGGGGCAACGGGTGAAGCTTTCTTT. Its translation: CASSLGQGATGEAFF. The variable domain in full, with the rest retrieved from reference TRBV7-9 and TRBJ1-1, is DTGVSQNPRHKITKRGQNVTFRCDPISEHNRLYWYRQTLGQGPEFLTYFQNEAQLEKSRLLSDRFSAERPKGSFSTLEIQRTEQGDSAMYLCASSLGQGATGEAFFGQGTRLTVV.

This clonotype was detected many times. The V gene is TRBV28, the J gene TRBJ2-7; 9 nucleotides align to TRBD2. The V segment lost 5 bases and the J segment 2 bases; nucleotides outside the gene matches: 4. The CDR3 has 14 amino acids. Germline-derived CDR1 and CDR2 are MDHEN and SYDVKM. Written as DNA, the CDR3 is TGTGCCAGCAGTAATAGCGGGAGCGCCTACGAGCAGTACTTC. This codes for CASSNSGSAYEQYF. Using reference TRBV28 and TRBJ2-7 for the parts outside the CDR3, the full variable domain is DVKVTQSSRYLVKRTGEKVFLECVQDMDHENMFWYRQDPGLGLRLIYFSYDVKMKEKGDIPEGYSVSREKKERFSLILESASTNQTSMYLCASSNSGSAYEQYFGPGTRLTVT.

The V and J genes are TRBV11-1 and TRBJ2-7, with 15 positions matching TRBD2. The CDR3 runs to 18 residues. The ends lost 3 bases at V and 6 bases at J; junction bases unmatched: 12. Germline V gives CDR1 SGHAT, CDR2 FQDESV (reference sequence). This CDR3 is CASSFRQGLAGGTGEQYF. The CDR3 DNA reads TGTGCCAGCAGCTTCAGACAGGGACTAGCGGGAGGCACGGGCGAGCAGTACTTC.

This clonotype showed up many times. J is TRBJ2-3 and V is TRBV3-1; D may be TRBD1 (6 bases). CDR1 is LGHDT, CDR2 YNNKEL, per germline (reference sequence). The V end was cut by 0 bases, the J end by 2 bases, with 15 bases between. This CDR3 comprises 17 residues. Here the CDR3 DNA reads TGTGCCAGCAGCCAAGATCTTTGGACAGACTACACAGATACGCAGTATTTT. As protein: CASSQDLWTDYTDTQYF.

There are many counts of this clonotype. This chain uses TRBV19 with TRBJ1-1, with D unclear. Trimming left V 1 base short and J 6 bases short, with 6 bases between. The germline CDR1 and CDR2 sequences are LNHDA and SQIVND (reference sequence). This CDR3 spans 12 amino acids. In nucleotides, the CDR3 is TGTGCCAGTAGTATAGGAGGTTCTGAAGCTTTCTTT. Amino acid sequence: CASSIGGSEAFF.

The gene calls are TRBV7-6 and TRBJ2-2; TRBD1 agrees at 12 bases. V lost 5 bases to trimming and J lost 7 bases; unmatched junction nucleotides: 11. The CDR3 loop spans 17 amino acids. Looked up from germline, CDR1 is SGHVS and CDR2 is FNYEAQ. The DNA of the CDR3 is TGTGCCAGCAGCCGGCCGGGACAGGGGGCGAAAGGCGGGGAGCTGTTTTTT. It translates to CASSRPGQGAKGGELFF.

This chain links TRBV20-1 with TRBJ1-5; D not certain. Per the germline V gene, CDR1 is DFQATT and CDR2 is SNEGSKA (reference sequence). V was clipped by 0 bases and J by 2 bases, with 5 bases between them. This CDR3 comprises 13 residues. The CDR3 loop reads CSARDYRNQPQHF. The CDR3 DNA reads as TGCAGTGCTAGAGATTACCGCAATCAGCCCCAGCATTTT.

This clonotype has only a few counts. This rearrangement joins TRBV20-1 to TRBJ2-1; 8 bases map to TRBD1. Per the germline V gene, CDR1 is DFQATT and CDR2 is SNEGSKA (reference sequence). This CDR3 region has 15 residues. V lost 0 bases to trimming and J lost 5 bases; unmatched junction nucleotides: 6. The CDR3 nucleotides read TGCAGTGCTAGAGATAGGGACAGGCTAGACAATGAGCAGTTCTTC. This gives the protein CSARDRDRLDNEQFF.

This clonotype was detected ten times or more. This chain joins TRBV28 and TRBJ2-7, with 7 positions matching TRBD1. The germline gives CDR1 MDHEN, CDR2 SYDVKM. CDR3 size: 15 residues. Unmatched junction bases numbered 12, after V lost 5 bases and J lost 5 bases. CDR3 DNA: TGTGCCAGCAGTCTCGGACAGGCCCTTCTAAACGAGCAGTACTTC. It encodes CASSLGQALLNEQYF.

The chain links TRBV4-1 to TRBJ2-2; no clear D gene. The CDR3 spans 12 residues. Germline CDR1 and CDR2: MGHRA and YSYEKL. The V end was cut by 5 bases, the J end by 5 bases, with 6 bases between. The CDR3 loop is CASSDQTGELFF. In DNA, the CDR3 is TGCGCCAGCAGCGACCAAACCGGGGAGCTGTTTTTT.

The rearrangement uses TRBV7-2 and TRBJ2-5; 10 positions agree with TRBD2. The CDR3 is 17 amino acids. J was trimmed by 2 bases and V by 1 base; bases with no gene match: 7. Germline V lookup: CDR1 SGHTA, CDR2 FQGNSA. This CDR3 is CASSLGLAGVGQETQYF. Here the CDR3 DNA reads TGTGCCAGCAGCTTAGGGCTAGCGGGAGTAGGGCAAGAGACCCAGTACTTC.

This chain connects TRBV7-9 to TRBJ1-6, with D possibly TRBD1 on 6 matching bases. In germline, CDR1 is SEHNR, CDR2 FQNEAQ (reference sequence). V was cut by 1 base and J by 15 bases, with 13 bases left in between. The CDR3 runs 13 residues. This CDR3 is CASSLDPGHFLHF. In DNA form, the CDR3 reads TGTGCCAGCAGCTTAGACCCGGGACACTTCCTCCACTTT. Based on the CDR3 plus reference TRBV7-9 and TRBJ1-6, the full variable domain is DTGVSQNPRHKITKRGQNVTFRCDPISEHNRLYWYRQTLGQGPEFLTYFQNEAQLEKSRLLSDRFSAERPKGSFSTLEIQRTEQGDSAMYLCASSLDPGHFLHFGNGTRLTVT.

This clonotype was found many times. The chain is built from TRBV2 and TRBJ1-6; D is uncertain. V was trimmed by 0 bases and J by 15 bases, leaving 18 bases between them. The CDR3 runs 15 residues. Germline V gene sequence: CDR1 SNHLY, CDR2 FYNNEI. CDR3 DNA: TGTGCCAGCAGTGAAGCGGAGGTCAGCCCAAATTACCTCCACTTT. Translated, it gives CASSEAEVSPNYLHF.

The chain combines TRBV7-2 with TRBJ2-3, with no clear D. Germline values: CDR1 SGHTA, CDR2 FQGNSA. V lost 7 bases and J lost 6, with 17 bases in between. This CDR3 contains 14 residues. For the CDR3, the DNA is TGTGCCAGCATCCTAGGGTCCTGGTTGGATACGCAGTATTTT. As protein: CASILGSWLDTQYF.

Concerning this clonotype itself: A junction end diverges from the germline sequence, so it may reflect a read error. The rearrangement uses TRBV29-1 and TRBJ2-7; 8 bases match TRBD1. CDR1 and CDR2 from the germline V gene are SQVTM and ANQGSEA. CDR3 length: 14 amino acids. For the CDR3, the DNA is TGCACCGTTCTGCGGACAGGGAGCTCCTACGAGCAGTACTTC. Its protein is CTVLRTGSSYEQYF.

Only a few counts were recorded for this clonotype. The CDR3 DNA is TGCGCCAGCAGCTCGATCACAGGGAACACTGAAGCTTTCTTT. Protein product: CASSSITGNTEAFF. The rearrangement links TRBV5-1 to TRBJ1-1; possibly TRBD1 for D (5 bases). The CDR3 totals 14 residues. Trimming removed 3 bases at V and 1 base at J, with 10 bases between. CDR1 and CDR2 from the germline V gene are SGHRS and YFSETQ.

The chain is built from TRBV28 and TRBJ1-5; D gene unclear. The length of the CDR3 is 15 residues. The germline V gene encodes CDR1 MDHEN and CDR2 SYDVKM. Trimming pared 6 bases from V and 5 bases from J, leaving 17 bases between. CDR3 in amino acids: CASSPQGFLDQPQHF. CDR3 in DNA: TGTGCCAGCAGCCCGCAAGGGTTCTTAGATCAGCCCCAGCATTTT. Variable domain in full (rest from reference TRBV28 and TRBJ1-5): DVKVTQSSRYLVKRTGEKVFLECVQDMDHENMFWYRQDPGLGLRLIYFSYDVKMKEKGDIPEGYSVSREKKERFSLILESASTNQTSMYLCASSPQGFLDQPQHFGDGTRLSIL.

The chain couples TRBV20-1 to TRBJ1-5; D gene ambiguous. The length of the CDR3 is 13 residues. V dropped 6 bases and J dropped 1 base, with 10 bases sitting between them. The germline gives CDR1 DFQATT, CDR2 SNEGSKA (reference sequence). CDR3 in amino acids: CSATGLSNQPQHF. CDR3 DNA sequence: TGCAGTGCGACGGGCCTAAGCAATCAGCCCCAGCATTTT.

There are a few counts of this clonotype. The chain has TRBV10-3 and TRBJ2-1; TRBD1 might be the D (5 bases). Germline values: CDR1 ENHRY, CDR2 SYGVKD. The length of the CDR3 is 12 residues. Between the trimmed V and J ends, which lost 5 bases and 4 bases, there was a span of 6 bases. CDR3 sequence reads: CAISPGYNEQFF. CDR3 DNA: TGTGCCATCAGTCCAGGGTACAATGAGCAGTTCTTC.

The chain has TRBV19 and TRBJ2-2, with no clear D. V was cut by 3 bases and J by 5 bases, with 16 bases left in between. The CDR3 has 16 amino acids. From germline, CDR1 is LNHDA and CDR2 SQIVND (reference sequence). For the CDR3, the DNA is TGTGCCAGTAGTATCCAACCGGGCTACGGGACCGGGGAGCTGTTTTTT. Its protein is CASSIQPGYGTGELFF.

In this sample, this clonotype turned up many times. J is TRBJ2-3 and V is TRBV10-2; no clear D gene. The germline V gene has CDR1 WSHSY and CDR2 SAAADI. This CDR3 has 14 amino acids. Trimming took 6 bases from V and 6 from J, leaving 16 bases between them. The CDR3 loop is CASRRSQVADTQYF. CDR3 bases: TGCGCCAGCAGACGTAGTCAGGTGGCTGATACGCAGTATTTT.

The genes are TRBV6-1 and TRBJ1-1; D perhaps matches TRBD1 (5 bases). V lost 5 bases, J lost 1 base, and 14 bases lay in between. Germline CDR1 reads MNHNS; CDR2 reads SASEGT. The CDR3 has 15 residues. The CDR3 here is CASSISRGGNTEAFF. The CDR3 nucleotides are TGTGCCAGCAGTATCTCACGGGGGGGGAACACTGAAGCTTTCTTT.

The chain carries TRBV4-1 and TRBJ2-7; 9 bases map to TRBD1. CDR1 is MGHRA, CDR2 YSYEKL, per germline. The CDR3 runs 15 residues. Trimming at V came to 0 bases and at J to 4 bases, leaving 4 bases not matched to a gene. For the CDR3, the DNA is TGCGCCAGCAGCCAAGATTCGGGGACAGGGTACGAGCAGTACTTC. Its protein is CASSQDSGTGYEQYF.

The table lists this clonotype with many counts. This sequence joins TRBV20-1 and TRBJ2-5; TRBD2 matches 7 bases. J was trimmed by 5 bases and V by 3 bases; bases with no gene match: 6. The CDR3 sequence is 13 residues long. In germline, CDR1 is DFQATT, CDR2 SNEGSKA (reference sequence). The CDR3 here is CSASVSGGETQYF. The CDR3 DNA reads TGCAGTGCTAGTGTTTCGGGAGGCGAGACCCAGTACTTC.

The chain combines TRBV29-1 with TRBJ2-3, with D tentatively TRBD1 (6 bases). CDR3 length equals 14 residues. V dropped 8 bases and J dropped 4 bases, with 19 bases sitting between them. Looked up from germline, CDR1 is SQVTM and CDR2 is ANQGSEA. The DNA for the CDR3 is TGCAGCTTGGGGGCAGAAAGGCCCGCAGATACGCAGTATTTT. Translation gives CSLGAERPADTQYF.

V gene TRBV29-1 combines with J gene TRBJ1-3, with 7 bases identical to TRBD1. The ends lost 4 bases at V and 4 bases at J; junction bases unmatched: 10. CDR3 length: 15 amino acids. The germline gives CDR1 SQVTM, CDR2 ANQGSEA. DNA of the CDR3: TGCAGCGTTGTAAAAGGGGGCTCGGTGGGAAACACCATATATTTT. The encoded protein is CSVVKGGSVGNTIYF.